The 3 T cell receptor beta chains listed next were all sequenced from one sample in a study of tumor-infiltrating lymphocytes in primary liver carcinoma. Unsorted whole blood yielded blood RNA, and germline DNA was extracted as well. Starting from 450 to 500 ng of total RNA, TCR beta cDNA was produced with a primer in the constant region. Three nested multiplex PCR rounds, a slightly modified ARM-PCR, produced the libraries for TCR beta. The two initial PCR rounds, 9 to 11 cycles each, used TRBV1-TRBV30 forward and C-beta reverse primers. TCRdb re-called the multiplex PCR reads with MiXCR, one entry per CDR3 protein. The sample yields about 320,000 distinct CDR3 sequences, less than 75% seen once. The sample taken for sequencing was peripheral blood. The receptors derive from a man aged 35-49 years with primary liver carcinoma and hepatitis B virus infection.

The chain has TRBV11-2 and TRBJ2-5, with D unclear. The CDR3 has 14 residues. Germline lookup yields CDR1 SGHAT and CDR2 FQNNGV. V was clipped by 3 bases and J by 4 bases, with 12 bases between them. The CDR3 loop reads CASSFPAAGETQYF. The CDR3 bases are TGTGCCAGCAGCTTTCCGGCGGCAGGAGAGACCCAGTACTTC.

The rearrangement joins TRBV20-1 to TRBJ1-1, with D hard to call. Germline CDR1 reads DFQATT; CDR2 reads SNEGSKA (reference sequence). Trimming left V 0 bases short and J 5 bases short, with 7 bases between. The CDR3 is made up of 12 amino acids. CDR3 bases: TGCAGTGCTAGAGATGGGAGGACTGAAGCTTTCTTT. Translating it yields CSARDGRTEAFF.

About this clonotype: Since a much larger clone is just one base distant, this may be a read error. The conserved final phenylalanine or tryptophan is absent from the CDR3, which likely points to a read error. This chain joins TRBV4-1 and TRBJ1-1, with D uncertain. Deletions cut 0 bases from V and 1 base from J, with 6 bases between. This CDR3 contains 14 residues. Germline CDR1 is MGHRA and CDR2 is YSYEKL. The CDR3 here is CASSQDPKNTEAFS. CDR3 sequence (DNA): TGCGCCAGCAGCCAAGATCCTAAGAACACTGAAGCTTTCTCT.